This TCR beta chain derives from a study of cytomegalovirus exposure and HLA in healthy donors. PCR employed 60 Vbeta and 13 Jbeta primers. Per the original data handling: Later, tens of millions of unique TCR beta chains were counted in an analysis, and approximately 10 million of them were shared. The data were produced by immunoSEQ multiplex PCR, yet TCRdb's version contains in-frame clones alone and is incomplete. V and J calls and clone size are those listed in that table; D and trimming were worked out from the DNA. The sample shows 130,000 or so clones, roughly 74% of them seen only once. This clone was observed a handful of times. What it binds is unknown. CDR3 length: 13 residues. Germline loops: CDR1 PRHDT, CDR2 FYEKMQ (reference sequence). With V trimmed by 8 bases and J by 6 bases, 6 bases remained unmatched. Findings of the study overall: Associated with HLA alleles at 0.05 false discovery rate in a later analysis were around 17,000 TCR beta sequences. The study put 150 or so TCR beta chains on its list as cytomegalovirus-associated. Presence/absence analyses took donor sequencing depth as roughly uniform.

The chain recombines TRBV13 with TRBJ2-1; 8 bases agree with TRBD1. The sequencing sample was made of PBMCs. This clonotype was sampled from a man aged 35-49 years in good health and CMV-seropositive. The CDR3: CASGPDRGNEQFF. The DNA for the CDR3 is TGTGCCAGCGGCCCCGACAGGGGCAATGAGCAGTTCTTC.